Included here is one T cell receptor (beta chain) sequence, with context. As yet, its antigen is unknown. Germline V gene sequence: CDR1 MNHEY, CDR2 SVGEGT. The CDR3 is made up of 14 amino acids. Trimming took off 10 bases at V and 7 bases at J, with 20 bases between the two ends. This entry comes from a study of T cell repertoires in cytomegalovirus infection. TCRdb analysed the reads with MiXCR anew, one entry per CDR3 protein. The sample yields fewer than 70,000 distinct CDR3 sequences, 25% to 30% seen once. The source material was CD8+ T cells from cultured PBMCs, sampled from culture after CMV antigen stimulation. The source is a human donor in good health (CMV status not recorded). Some clones in this sample may be carry-over from other donors' samples. The rearrangement links TRBV6-2 or TRBV6-3 to TRBJ1-5, with a weak D call TRBD1 (5 bases). The chain's CDR3 is CAIKVGLGNQPQHF. CDR3 coding DNA: TGTGCCATCAAGGTGGGGCTTGGTAACCAGCCCCAGCATTTT.